The rows below give T cell receptor beta chains drawn from one sample of a study of T cell repertoires in cytomegalovirus infection. TCRdb re-called the reads with MiXCR, one entry per CDR3 protein. This sample has approximately 990,000 distinct CDR3 sequences, with around 32% found just once. The antigens of these receptors remain unknown. The specimen was cultured CD8+ T cells from PBMCs, collected from culture after CMV antigen stimulation. The origin of the receptors is a human donor in good health (CMV status not recorded). Some clones in this sample may be carry-over from other donors' samples. CDR3s include the opening cysteine and the closing phenylalanine or tryptophan. The D gene is left open where the match is weak. Size values are once, few and many counts, or a class for expanded clones, and some rows have none.

TRBD1	TRBV2	TRBJ2-7	.	CASRELTGPQYEQYF	TGTGCCAGCAGAGAGTTGACAGGGCCGCAATACGAGCAGTACTTC
TRBD1	TRBV7-9	TRBJ1-4	few	CASSSTGWEAEKLFF	TGTGCCAGCAGCTCGACAGGGTGGGAGGCTGAAAAACTGTTTTTT
.	TRBV12-3/TRBV12-4	TRBJ2-2	.	CASTPGLPGSGELFF	TGTGCCAGCACCCCAGGGCTCCCAGGGAGCGGGGAGCTGTTTTTT
.	TRBV12-3/TRBV12-4	TRBJ2-6	.	CASSFLTVPPSSGANVLTF	TGTGCCAGCAGTTTTTTGACAGTTCCGCCCAGCTCTGGGGCCAACGTCCTGACTTTC
TRBD2	TRBV6-4	TRBJ2-2	.	CASSDTKRGNTGELFF	TGTGCCAGCAGTGACACTAAGCGGGGGAACACCGGGGAGCTGTTTTTT
TRBD2	TRBV7-2	TRBJ2-3	many	CASSTYGLSGGAADTQYF	TGTGCCAGCAGCACTTACGGATTAAGCGGGGGGGCAGCAGATACGCAGTATTTT
TRBD2	TRBV7-2	TRBJ2-3	.	CASSLERGVKDTQYF	TGTGCCAGCAGCTTAGAGCGGGGGGTGAAAGATACGCAGTATTTT
TRBD1	TRBV11-2	TRBJ1-4	.	CASSRGQGPFREKLFF	TGTGCCAGCAGCCGCGGACAGGGGCCGTTTCGTGAAAAACTGTTTTTT
.	TRBV12-3/TRBV12-4	TRBJ2-1	few	CASSLKSYYNEQFF	TGTGCCAGCAGTTTAAAGTCCTACTACAATGAGCAGTTCTTC
.	TRBV7-6	TRBJ1-6	few	CASSSRASGSPLHF	TGTGCCAGCAGCTCACGTGCTAGTGGTTCACCCCTCCACTTT
.	TRBV12-3/TRBV12-4	TRBJ2-3	.	CASSLSASMFAQYF	TGTGCCAGCAGTTTGTCGGCTAGCATGTTCGCGCAGTATTTT
TRBD2	TRBV5-1	TRBJ2-3	.	CASSLNGGGASTDTQYF	TGCGCCAGCAGCTTGAACGGCGGGGGGGCAAGCACAGATACGCAGTATTTT
TRBD1	TRBV7-6	TRBJ2-5	many	CASSPGQGARTQYF	TGTGCCAGCAGCCCGGGACAGGGTGCAAGGACCCAGTACTTC
.	TRBV7-2	TRBJ2-3	many	CASSYLANGEDTQYF	TGTGCCAGCAGCTACCTAGCGAATGGTGAAGATACGCAGTATTTT
.	TRBV20-1	TRBJ1-6	.	CSARVESAPLHF	TGCAGTGCTAGGGTAGAATCGGCACCCCTCCACTTT
TRBD1	TRBV27	TRBJ1-2	.	CASSRNRGMEGYTF	TGTGCCAGCAGTAGAAACAGGGGGATGGAGGGCTACACCTTC
.	TRBV6-1	TRBJ2-1	few	CASSNFGVRNNEQFF	TGTGCCAGCAGTAACTTTGGGGTACGAAACAATGAGCAGTTCTTC
.	TRBV14	TRBJ1-1	few	CASSPDRDKLGGTEAFF	TGTGCCAGCAGCCCTGATAGGGACAAACTAGGTGGCACTGAAGCTTTCTTT
.	TRBV12-3/TRBV12-4	TRBJ2-3	.	CASRGRSTDTQYF	TGTGCCAGCCGGGGACGGAGCACAGATACGCAGTATTTT
.	TRBV27	TRBJ1-5	.	CASRLGVYSNQPQHF	TGTGCCAGCAGACTCGGCGTTTATAGCAATCAGCCCCAGCATTTT
.	TRBV27	TRBJ2-7	.	CASRTGRSYEQYF	TGTGCCAGCAGGACAGGGAGGTCCTACGAGCAGTACTTC
TRBD2	TRBV20-1	TRBJ2-3	.	CSARVGLAGGPGTDTQYF	TGCAGTGCTAGAGTTGGACTAGCGGGGGGGCCCGGCACAGATACGCAGTATTTT
.	TRBV7-6	TRBJ1-1	many	CASSLTPREGTEAFF	TGTGCCAGCAGCTTAACGCCAAGGGAAGGTACTGAAGCTTTCTTT
TRBD2	TRBV2	TRBJ2-2	.	CATTRTSGGEDTGELFF	TGTGCCACCACTAGGACTAGCGGGGGAGAGGACACCGGGGAGCTGTTTTTT
.	TRBV19	TRBJ1-5	many	CASKQGNQPQHF	TGTGCCAGCAAGCAGGGCAATCAGCCCCAGCATTTT
TRBD1	TRBV6-5	TRBJ1-5	.	CASSLTGATELEHF	TGTGCCAGCAGTCTGACAGGGGCGACGGAATTAGAGCATTTT
.	TRBV27	TRBJ2-1	few	CASSSSLRQFF	TGTGCCAGCAGTTCTAGCCTCCGGCAGTTCTTC
.	TRBV19	TRBJ1-1	.	CASSIEARTEAFF	TGTGCCAGTAGTATAGAGGCAAGAACTGAAGCTTTCTTT
.	TRBV14	TRBJ1-4	once	CASRIGRVWEKLFF	TGTGCCAGCAGAATCGGGAGGGTTTGGGAAAAACTGTTTTTT
TRBD2	TRBV24-1	TRBJ2-1	.	CATSVGSGVVNEQFF	TGTGCCACCAGTGTAGGTAGCGGGGTTGTCAATGAGCAGTTCTTC
.	TRBV6-2/TRBV6-3	TRBJ1-2	.	CASIGTPLGGSYGYTF	TGTGCCAGCATAGGCACCCCGTTAGGCGGATCCTATGGCTACACCTTC
TRBD1	TRBV7-9	TRBJ1-3	few	CASSDGQGVPQGNTIYF	TGTGCCAGCAGCGATGGACAGGGGGTGCCGCAGGGAAACACCATATATTTT
.	TRBV27	TRBJ1-5	.	CASSRGIIEPQHF	TGTGCCAGCAGCAGGGGAATTATCGAGCCCCAGCATTTT
TRBD1	TRBV6-1	TRBJ2-2	.	CASSYADRGTGELFF	TGTGCCAGCAGTTACGCGGACAGGGGCACCGGGGAGCTGTTTTTT
.	TRBV28	TRBJ1-5	few	CASSPYGLQPQHF	TGTGCCAGCAGTCCCTACGGGCTTCAGCCCCAGCATTTT
.	TRBV6-1	TRBJ1-4	.	CASSDPGLWEKLFF	TGTGCCAGCAGTGATCCGGGACTTTGGGAAAAACTGTTTTTT
TRBD1	TRBV6-1	TRBJ1-2	.	CASRGQYLRHGYTF	TGTGCCAGCAGGGGACAGTACCTGAGGCATGGCTACACCTTC
.	TRBV12-3/TRBV12-4	TRBJ1-4	many	CASSFNGGSTNEKLFF	TGTGCCAGCAGTTTTAACGGAGGCTCAACTAATGAAAAACTGTTTTTT
TRBD1	TRBV27	TRBJ1-5	.	CASSFLGQASNQPQHF	TGTGCCAGCAGTTTTTTGGGACAGGCTAGCAATCAGCCCCAGCATTTT
.	TRBV5-1	TRBJ2-1	.	CANSPGQIGNEQFF	TGCGCCAACAGCCCCGGACAGATAGGGAATGAGCAGTTCTTC
.	TRBV4-1	TRBJ1-2	once	CASSQEPGGGGGYTF	TGCGCCAGCAGCCAAGAGCCGGGCGGCGGCGGTGGCTACACCTTC
TRBD2	TRBV6-1	TRBJ2-1	.	CASNPRGAFSPYNEQFF	TGTGCCAGCAATCCGCGGGGGGCCTTTTCCCCCTACAATGAGCAGTTCTTC
TRBD2	TRBV6-6	TRBJ2-1	few	CASMGQRGSPEQFF	TGTGCCAGCATGGGGCAGCGGGGGAGCCCTGAGCAGTTCTTC
.	TRBV7-2	TRBJ2-1	few	CASSLERGFVNEQFF	TGTGCCAGCAGCTTAGAACGAGGGTTTGTTAATGAGCAGTTCTTC
TRBD1	TRBV10-3	TRBJ2-3	.	CAISDSELTGQGEYVDTQYF	TGTGCCATCAGTGATTCCGAATTAACGGGACAGGGGGAGTACGTTGATACGCAGTATTTT
TRBD1	TRBV29-1	TRBJ2-2	.	CSVAAGGPTGELFF	TGCAGCGTTGCGGCAGGGGGCCCCACCGGGGAGCTGTTTTTT
.	TRBV4-3	TRBJ2-1	few	CASSLLGGARNEQFF	TGCGCCAGCAGTTTACTTGGGGGGGCTCGGAATGAGCAGTTCTTC
.	TRBV6-5	TRBJ2-2	.	CASSYSAGLGTGELFF	TGTGCCAGCAGTTACTCGGCGGGACTGGGCACCGGGGAGCTGTTTTTT
TRBD1	TRBV7-2	TRBJ2-1	many	CASSLGDRLDEQFF	TGTGCCAGCAGCTTAGGGGACAGACTCGATGAGCAGTTCTTC
.	TRBV19	TRBJ2-1	many	CASSRQVNSYNEQFF	TGTGCCAGTAGCCGACAGGTGAACTCCTACAATGAGCAGTTCTTC
TRBD2	TRBV6-2/TRBV6-3	TRBJ2-3	.	CASSYSRSGGAHTQYF	TGTGCCAGCAGTTACTCGAGAAGCGGGGGGGCCCATACGCAGTATTTT
.	TRBV29-1	TRBJ1-1	.	CSVVKRGTEAFF	TGCAGCGTTGTGAAGAGGGGCACTGAAGCTTTCTTT
.	TRBV20-1	TRBJ1-4	few	CSATWGEDLEKLFF	TGCAGTGCCACCTGGGGAGAGGACCTAGAAAAACTGTTTTTT
.	TRBV2	TRBJ2-6	few	CASDETHSGANVLTF	TGTGCCAGCGACGAAACTCACTCTGGGGCCAACGTCCTGACTTTC
.	TRBV10-3	TRBJ1-2	.	CANRDTLLPPAPYGYTF	TGTGCCAACAGGGACACGCTACTACCCCCCGCACCCTATGGCTACACCTTC